What follows are 30 T cell receptor beta chains derived from one specimen sequenced in a study of blood T cell repertoires in COVID-19. Sequencing used immunoSEQ multiplex PCR; TCRdb keeps in-frame clones, though not all of them. The repertoire holds some 300,000 clones, with roughly 87% as singletons. Sequences were obtained from PBMCs or T cells enriched from blood (not recorded which). These receptors all come from a woman under 40 who had recovered from COVID-19.

CDR3 amino acids: CASTLTGTNYGYTF. Here the CDR3 DNA reads TGCGCCAGCACCTTGACAGGGACTAACTATGGCTACACCTTC. The rearrangement joins TRBV10-2 to TRBJ1-2, with TRBD1 identical over 7 bases. CDR1 is WSHSY, CDR2 SAAADI, per germline. The CDR3 has 14 residues. The V segment lost 7 bases and the J segment 0 bases; nucleotides outside the gene matches: 5.

Here the CDR3 DNA reads TGTGCCAGCTCACCACGACCTGCGGCAACTAATGAAAAACTGTTTTTT. The encoded protein is CASSPRPAATNEKLFF. V usage is TRBV18 and J usage is TRBJ1-4; D unresolved. Germline CDR1 is KGHSH and CDR2 is LQKENI. The length of the CDR3 is 16 residues. Trimming cost V 1 base and J 0 bases, with 9 bases left between them.

The V call is TRBV9, the J call TRBJ1-2; D remains ambiguous. The CDR3 has 13 amino acids. CDR1 is SGDLS and CDR2 is YYNGEE in the germline V gene. V shed 5 bases and J shed 8 bases, with 16 bases lying between them. The CDR3 coding sequence is TGTGCCAGCAGTCTTAGAGACACGACGGGCTACACCTTC. Translating gives CASSLRDTTGYTF.

The sample holds one count of this clone. This rearrangement joins TRBV24-1 to TRBJ1-1; D call uncertain. CDR3 length equals 11 residues. The V end was cut by 4 bases, the J end by 5 bases, with 4 bases between. The germline CDR1 and CDR2 sequences are KGHDR and SFDVKD. CDR3 region: CATSDGTEAFF. CDR3 bases: TGTGCCACCAGTGACGGGACTGAAGCTTTCTTT.

This clone appeared once. This chain joins TRBV5-4 and TRBJ1-2, with a possible D match to TRBD1 (6 bases). CDR1 and CDR2 from the germline V gene are SGHNT and YYREEE (reference sequence). The CDR3 loop spans 15 amino acids. V was clipped by 0 bases and J by 3 bases, with 12 bases between them. CDR3: CASSLEWGRDYGYTF. The CDR3 coding sequence is TGTGCCAGCAGCTTGGAATGGGGGCGGGACTATGGCTACACCTTC.

The chain joins TRBV19 to TRBJ1-1, with no clear D. The V and J ends lost 6 bases and 0 bases respectively, with 14 bases between them. Germline lookup yields CDR1 LNHDA and CDR2 SQIVND (reference sequence). The CDR3 extends over 15 amino acids. The CDR3 here is CASRFQAIMNTEAFF. The CDR3, as DNA: TGTGCCAGTAGGTTCCAGGCGATCATGAACACTGAAGCTTTCTTT.

The chain couples TRBV5-1 to TRBJ1-6; D is unclear. The CDR3 extends over 12 amino acids. The germline V gene encodes CDR1 SGHRS and CDR2 YFSETQ. Deletions cut 4 bases from V and 5 bases from J, with 4 bases between. The CDR3 DNA sequence: TGCGCCAGCAGCCTCGATAATTCACCCCTCCACTTT. Its protein product is CASSLDNSPLHF.

J is TRBJ2-7 and V is TRBV27, with a possible D match to TRBD1 (5 bases). Germline CDR1 and CDR2: MNHEY and SMNVEV (reference sequence). The CDR3 is made up of 13 amino acids. V was trimmed by 5 bases and J by 6 bases, leaving 14 bases between them. This CDR3 reads CASSHRTVREQYF. The DNA of the CDR3 is TGTGCCAGCAGTCACAGGACCGTGCGCGAGCAGTACTTC.

This chain uses TRBV28 with TRBJ1-2; 10 bases line up with TRBD1. This CDR3 region has 15 residues. V lost 7 bases, J lost 2 bases, and 7 bases stayed unmatched. Germline lookup yields CDR1 MDHEN and CDR2 SYDVKM. In nucleotides, the CDR3 is TGTGCCAGCACCCAGGGACAGGGGAAGAACTATGGCTACACCTTC. Amino acid sequence: CASTQGQGKNYGYTF.

The chain links TRBV18 to TRBJ2-7; tentatively, D is TRBD2 (7 bases). The CDR3 sequence is 13 residues long. Trimming left V 4 bases short and J 4 bases short, with 11 bases between. Germline V gene data show CDR1 as KGHSH and CDR2 as LQKENI. The CDR3 nucleotides are TGTGCCAGCTCACAGGGAGGGGGTTACGAGCAGTACTTC. Translation gives CASSQGGGYEQYF.

This chain links TRBV4-1 with TRBJ1-4; D is possibly TRBD1 (6 bases). The CDR3 contains 12 residues. Germline loops: CDR1 MGHRA, CDR2 YSYEKL. Trimming stripped 6 bases from V and 8 bases from J, with 10 bases between. The CDR3 DNA is TGCGCCAGCAGACAGGGAGACGAAAAACTGTTTTTT. It is translated as CASRQGDEKLFF.

This chain joins TRBV19 and TRBJ2-1; TRBD2 is a possible D gene (5 bases). Trimming left V 5 bases short and J 8 bases short, with 19 bases between. From germline, CDR1 is LNHDA and CDR2 SQIVND (reference sequence). CDR3 length: 15 amino acids. As DNA, the CDR3 is TGTGCCAGTAGTCCCCCGCGTACTAGTACTGATGAGCAGTTCTTC. It yields the protein CASSPPRTSTDEQFF.

The chain uses TRBV4-3 and TRBJ2-2; 11 nucleotides agree with TRBD2. The V segment lost 6 bases and the J segment 2 bases; nucleotides outside the gene matches: 5. The V gene's germline CDR1 is LGHNA and CDR2 YSLEER. CDR3 length: 16 residues. The CDR3 here is CASSFSGGANTGELFF. CDR3 bases: TGCGCCAGCAGTTTTAGCGGGGGGGCTAACACCGGGGAGCTGTTTTTT.

The CDR3: CASSSGTAAALHF. The CDR3 DNA reads TGCGCCAGCAGCTCGGGGACAGCGGCGGCCCTCCACTTT. This sequence joins TRBV5-1 and TRBJ1-6; 7 bases align to TRBD1. Germline V gene sequence: CDR1 SGHRS, CDR2 YFSETQ. The CDR3 covers 13 residues. V lost 3 bases, J lost 14 bases, and 8 bases stayed unmatched. Looking up the rest from reference TRBV5-1 and TRBJ1-6 gives the full variable domain: KAGVTQTPRYLIKTRGQQVTLSCSPISGHRSVSWYQQTPGQGLQFLFEYFSETQRNKGNFPGRFSGRQFSNSRSEMNVSTLELGDSALYLCASSSGTAAALHFGNGTRLTVT.

The gene calls are TRBV7-3 and TRBJ2-2; 9 bases map to TRBD2. This CDR3 contains 16 residues. The germline V gene has CDR1 SGHTA and CDR2 FQGTGA. V trimming: 5 bases; J trimming: 0 bases; junction bases outside the gene matches: 4. The CDR3 protein is CASSPLAGTNTGELFF. In nucleotides, the CDR3 is TGTGCCAGCAGCCCGCTAGCGGGAACGAACACCGGGGAGCTGTTTTTT.

The rearrangement uses TRBV29-1 and TRBJ1-3; D unresolved. Trimming left V 4 bases short and J 9 bases short, with 13 bases between. CDR3 size: 12 residues. CDR1 SQVTM and CDR2 ANQGSEA come from the germline V gene. The CDR3 loop reads CSVVAGSGTIYF. The CDR3 DNA reads TGCAGCGTTGTCGCGGGCTCGGGCACCATATATTTT.

This chain links TRBV5-4 with TRBJ1-5; 7 bases fit TRBD1. The CDR3 spans 13 residues. From germline, CDR1 is SGHNT and CDR2 YYREEE (reference sequence). With 5 bases clipped from V and 4 bases from J, the junction kept 3 bases outside the gene matches. CDR3 loop: CASSEQGNQPQHF. In nucleotides, the CDR3 is TGTGCCAGCAGTGAACAGGGGAATCAGCCCCAGCATTTT.

V usage is TRBV7-3 and J usage is TRBJ1-2; D might be TRBD1 (5 bases). Germline V CDR1 and CDR2: SGHTA, FQGTGA. Trimming removed 2 bases at V and 4 bases at J, with 14 bases between. There are 15 residues in the CDR3. CDR3 sequence reads: CASSLLGGTSYGYTF. The CDR3 coding sequence is TGTGCCAGCAGCTTACTGGGAGGGACGAGCTATGGCTACACCTTC.

This chain uses TRBV5-1 with TRBJ1-1, with 10 bases lining up with TRBD1. V trimming: 4 bases; J trimming: 5 bases; junction bases outside the gene matches: 11. This CDR3 is 16 amino acids long. The germline gives CDR1 SGHRS, CDR2 YFSETQ. The CDR3 here is CASSPRQGARETEAFF. In DNA, the CDR3 is TGCGCCAGCAGCCCGAGACAGGGGGCGCGGGAGACTGAAGCTTTCTTT.

This chain links TRBV11-3 with TRBJ2-7; weak D call: TRBD2 (6 bases). The CDR3 contains 13 residues. From germline, CDR1 is SGHNT and CDR2 YENEEA. V lost 6 bases and J lost 1, with 10 bases in between. The CDR3 loop reads CASREGLSYEQYF. The CDR3 region has the DNA TGTGCCAGCAGGGAGGGTCTATCCTACGAGCAGTACTTC.

A single count supports this clone. This chain uses TRBV10-3 with TRBJ1-3; 10 bases match TRBD1. Per germline, CDR1 ENHRY and CDR2 SYGVKD. The CDR3 covers 14 residues. With 8 bases clipped from V and 3 bases from J, the junction kept 4 bases outside the gene matches. The chain's CDR3 is CAIGRTGGGNTIYF. CDR3 in DNA: TGTGCCATCGGTAGGACAGGGGGTGGAAACACCATATATTTT.

This chain joins TRBV29-1 and TRBJ2-3; TRBD1 matches at 11 bases. The CDR3 is 12 amino acids. Germline loops: CDR1 SQVTM, CDR2 ANQGSEA. CDR3 sequence: CSGQGATDTQYF. The CDR3 nucleotides are TGCAGTGGACAGGGGGCGACGGATACGCAGTATTTT.

The chain carries TRBV20-1 and TRBJ2-5; D remains unclear. Trimming shortened V by 6 bases and J by 6 bases, and 14 bases separated the two germline ends. The germline V gene encodes CDR1 DFQATT and CDR2 SNEGSKA (reference sequence). The CDR3 has 12 amino acids. The chain's CDR3 is CSASSLFKTQYF. Here the CDR3 DNA reads TGCAGTGCAAGTTCCCTCTTTAAGACCCAGTACTTC.

The rearrangement uses TRBV7-9 and TRBJ2-1, with D uncertain. The CDR3 has 15 amino acids. Trimming took 0 bases from V and 7 from J, leaving 13 bases between them. Germline lookup yields CDR1 SEHNR and CDR2 FQNEAQ (reference sequence). The CDR3 coding sequence is TGTGCCAGCAGCTTAGCCCGCCCGCTCGGGAATGAGCAGTTCTTC. As protein: CASSLARPLGNEQFF.

V is TRBV6-5 and J is TRBJ2-3; TRBD1 agrees at 8 bases. The V segment lost 4 bases and the J segment 3 bases; nucleotides outside the gene matches: 3. Per germline, CDR1 MNHEY and CDR2 SVGAGI. The CDR3 loop spans 14 amino acids. The CDR3 nucleotides read TGTGCCAGCAGTTTCAGACAGGGGACAGATACGCAGTATTTT. It encodes CASSFRQGTDTQYF.

Remarks on this clone: The sample contains more than one DNA sequence encoding this CDR3. V and J are TRBV9 and TRBJ2-1; D not resolved. Germline V gene data show CDR1 as SGDLS and CDR2 as YYNGEE. V was pared by 2 bases and J by 0 bases, with 6 bases between. This CDR3 is 14 amino acids long. CDR3 residues: CASSVASSYNEQFF. CDR3 nucleotide sequence: TGTGCCAGCAGCGTTGCGAGCTCCTACAATGAGCAGTTCTTC.

This chain joins TRBV4-1 and TRBJ2-7; 8 bases are shared with TRBD1. The CDR3 sequence is 14 residues long. Germline CDR1 reads MGHRA; CDR2 reads YSYEKL. V dropped 3 bases and J dropped 3; count of bases not matched to a gene: 4. The CDR3 loop is CASSQRQGRYEQYF. The CDR3 bases are TGCGCCAGCAGCCAGCGACAGGGGCGCTACGAGCAGTACTTC.

The CDR3: CASSKAQGLPPDAEAFF. Here the CDR3 DNA reads TGTGCCAGCAGCAAAGCGCAGGGCCTGCCGCCGGATGCTGAAGCTTTCTTT. The chain employs TRBV21-1 and TRBJ1-1; the tabulated D call, TRBD1, remains unverified against the DNA. TRBV21-1 is classified as a pseudogene. There are 17 residues in the CDR3.

In its sample, this clone was seen once. The V gene is TRBV6-2 or TRBV6-3, the J gene TRBJ2-7, with TRBD1 as a possible D gene (6 bases). This CDR3 comprises 14 residues. The V gene's germline CDR1 is MNHEY and CDR2 SVGEGT. V was trimmed by 3 bases and J by 2 bases, leaving 11 bases between them. The CDR3 coding sequence is TGTGCCAGCAGTTATTTGGGGGCCCCCTACGAGCAGTACTTC. It yields the protein CASSYLGAPYEQYF.

V and J are TRBV5-6 and TRBJ1-2, with D perhaps TRBD1 (6 bases). Germline-derived CDR1 and CDR2 are SGHDT and YYEEEE. This CDR3 has 15 amino acids. V gave up 0 bases and J gave up 3 bases, with 12 bases separating them. CDR3 nucleotide sequence: TGTGCCAGCAGCTTGGCACAGGGATTAGACTATGGCTACACCTTC. It encodes CASSLAQGLDYGYTF.